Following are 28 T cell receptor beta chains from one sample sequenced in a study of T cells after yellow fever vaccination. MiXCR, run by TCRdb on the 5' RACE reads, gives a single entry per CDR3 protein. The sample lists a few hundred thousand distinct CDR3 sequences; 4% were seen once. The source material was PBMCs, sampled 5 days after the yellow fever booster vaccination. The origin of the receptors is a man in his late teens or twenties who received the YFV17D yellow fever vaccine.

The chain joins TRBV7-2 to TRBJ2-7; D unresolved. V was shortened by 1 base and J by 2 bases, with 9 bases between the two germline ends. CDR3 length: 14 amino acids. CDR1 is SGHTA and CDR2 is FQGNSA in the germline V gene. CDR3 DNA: TGTGCCAGCAGCTTAGTTGACACCACCTACGAGCAGTACTTC. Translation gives CASSLVDTTYEQYF.

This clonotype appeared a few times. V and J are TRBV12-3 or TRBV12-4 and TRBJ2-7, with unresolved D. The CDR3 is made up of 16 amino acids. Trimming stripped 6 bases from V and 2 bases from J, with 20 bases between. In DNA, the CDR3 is TGTGCCAGCAGCCTATCCTGGGCAGGCAGGACCTACGAGCAGTACTTC. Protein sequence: CASSLSWAGRTYEQYF.

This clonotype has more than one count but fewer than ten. The CDR3 protein is CASSLALRVQALLHF. CDR3 nucleotide sequence: TGTGCCAGCAGTTTGGCACTCCGGGTCCAGGCCCTCCTCCACTTT. The chain is built from TRBV12-3 or TRBV12-4 and TRBJ1-6, with no clear D. V was cut by 3 bases and J by 15 bases, with 21 bases left in between. This CDR3 is 15 amino acids long.

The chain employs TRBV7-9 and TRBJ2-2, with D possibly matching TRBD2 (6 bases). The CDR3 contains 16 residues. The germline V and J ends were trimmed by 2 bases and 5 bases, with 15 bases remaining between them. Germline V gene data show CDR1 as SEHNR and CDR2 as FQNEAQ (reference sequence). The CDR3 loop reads CASSLSMAGSTGELFF. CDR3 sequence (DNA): TGTGCCAGCAGCTTAAGTATGGCGGGGTCTACCGGGGAGCTGTTTTTT.

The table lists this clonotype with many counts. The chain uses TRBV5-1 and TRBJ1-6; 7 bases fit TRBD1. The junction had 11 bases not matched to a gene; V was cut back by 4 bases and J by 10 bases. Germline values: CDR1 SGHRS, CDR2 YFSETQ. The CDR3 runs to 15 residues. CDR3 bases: TGCGCCAGCAGCGCGACCGGGACAGTGAACTCACCCCTCCACTTT. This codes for CASSATGTVNSPLHF.

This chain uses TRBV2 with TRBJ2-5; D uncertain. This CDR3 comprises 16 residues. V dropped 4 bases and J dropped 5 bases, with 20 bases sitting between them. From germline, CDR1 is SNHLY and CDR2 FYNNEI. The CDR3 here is CASSGSAGLGVETQYF. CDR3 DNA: TGTGCCAGCAGTGGGTCGGCAGGCCTCGGAGTTGAGACCCAGTACTTC. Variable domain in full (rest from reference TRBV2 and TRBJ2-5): EPEVTQTPSHQVTQMGQEVILRCVPISNHLYFYWYRQILGQKVEFLVSFYNNEISEKSEIFDDQFSVERPDGSNFTLKIRSTKLEDSAMYFCASSGSAGLGVETQYFGPGTRLLVL.

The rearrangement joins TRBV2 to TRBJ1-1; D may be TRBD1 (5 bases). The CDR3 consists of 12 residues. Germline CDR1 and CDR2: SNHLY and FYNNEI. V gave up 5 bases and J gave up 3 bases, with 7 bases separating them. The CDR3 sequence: CASSSRDTEAFF. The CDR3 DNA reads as TGTGCCAGCAGTTCCAGGGACACTGAAGCTTTCTTT.

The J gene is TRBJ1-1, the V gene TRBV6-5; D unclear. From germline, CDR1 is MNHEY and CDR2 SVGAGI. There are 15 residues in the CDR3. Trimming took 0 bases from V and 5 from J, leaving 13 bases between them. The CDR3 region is CASSYSIIRVTEAFF. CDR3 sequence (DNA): TGTGCCAGCAGTTACTCGATCATACGGGTAACTGAAGCTTTCTTT.

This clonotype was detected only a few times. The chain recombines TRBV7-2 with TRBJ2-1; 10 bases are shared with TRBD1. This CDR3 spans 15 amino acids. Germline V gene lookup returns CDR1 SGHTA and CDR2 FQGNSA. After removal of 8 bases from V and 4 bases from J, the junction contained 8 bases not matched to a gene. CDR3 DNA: TGTGCCAGCGGGCCGACAGGGGGCTCGTACAATGAGCAGTTCTTC. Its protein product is CASGPTGGSYNEQFF. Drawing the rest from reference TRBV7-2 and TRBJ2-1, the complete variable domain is GAGVSQSPSNKVTEKGKDVELRCDPISGHTALYWYRQSLGQGLEFLIYFQGNSAPDKSGLPSDRFSAERTGGSVSTLTIQRTQQEDSAVYLCASGPTGGSYNEQFFGPGTRLTVL.

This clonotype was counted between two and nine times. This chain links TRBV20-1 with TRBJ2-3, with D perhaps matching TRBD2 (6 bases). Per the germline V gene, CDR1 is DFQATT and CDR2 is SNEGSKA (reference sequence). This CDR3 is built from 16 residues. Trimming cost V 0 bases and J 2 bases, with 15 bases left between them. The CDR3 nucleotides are TGCAGTGCTAGAGATTCCGCGGGGAGGACCACAGATACGCAGTATTTT. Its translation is CSARDSAGRTTDTQYF.

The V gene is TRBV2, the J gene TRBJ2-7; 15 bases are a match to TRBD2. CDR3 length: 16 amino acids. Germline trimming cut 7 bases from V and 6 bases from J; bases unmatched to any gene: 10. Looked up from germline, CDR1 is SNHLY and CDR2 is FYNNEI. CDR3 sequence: CASTRGTSGGSGEQYF. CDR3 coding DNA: TGTGCCAGCACCCGAGGGACTAGCGGGGGGTCGGGCGAGCAGTACTTC.

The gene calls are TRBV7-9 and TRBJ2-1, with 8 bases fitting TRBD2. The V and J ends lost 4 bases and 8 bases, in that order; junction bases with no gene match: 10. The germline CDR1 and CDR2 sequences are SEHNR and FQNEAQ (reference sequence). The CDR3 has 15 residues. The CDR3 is CASSSLRGGRDEQFF. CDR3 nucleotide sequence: TGTGCCAGCAGCTCCCTCCGGGGGGGCAGGGATGAGCAGTTCTTC.

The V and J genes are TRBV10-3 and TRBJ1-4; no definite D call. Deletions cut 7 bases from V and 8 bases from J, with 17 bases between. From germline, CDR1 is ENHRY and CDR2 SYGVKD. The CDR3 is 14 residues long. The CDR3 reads CAIIRTGYKEKLFF. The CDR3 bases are TGTGCCATCATAAGGACTGGGTACAAGGAAAAACTGTTTTTT.

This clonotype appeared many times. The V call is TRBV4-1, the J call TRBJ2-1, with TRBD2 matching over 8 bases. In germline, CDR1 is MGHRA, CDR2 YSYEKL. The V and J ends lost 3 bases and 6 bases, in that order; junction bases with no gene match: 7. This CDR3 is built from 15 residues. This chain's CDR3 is CASSQGSGVFNEQFF. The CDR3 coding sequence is TGCGCCAGCAGCCAGGGTAGCGGGGTCTTCAATGAGCAGTTCTTC.

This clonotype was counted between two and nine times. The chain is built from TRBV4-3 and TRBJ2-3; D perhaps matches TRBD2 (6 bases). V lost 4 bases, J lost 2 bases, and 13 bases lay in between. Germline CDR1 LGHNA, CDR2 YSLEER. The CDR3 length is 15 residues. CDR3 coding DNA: TGCGCCAGCAGCCGGAGCGGGCTGTACACAGATACGCAGTATTTT. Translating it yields CASSRSGLYTDTQYF.

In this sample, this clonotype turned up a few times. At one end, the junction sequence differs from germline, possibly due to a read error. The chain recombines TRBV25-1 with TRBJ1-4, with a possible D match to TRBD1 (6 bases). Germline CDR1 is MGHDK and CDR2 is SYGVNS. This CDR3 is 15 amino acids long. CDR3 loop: CASSESGRGGEKLFF. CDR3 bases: TGTGCCAGCAGCGAATCGGGCAGGGGCGGTGAAAAACTGTTTTTT. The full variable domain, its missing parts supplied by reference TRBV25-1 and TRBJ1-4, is EADIYQTPRYLVIGTGKKITLECSQTMGHDKMYWYQQDPGMELHLIHYSYGVNSTEKGDLSSESTVSRIRTEHFPLTLESARPSHTSQYLCASSESGRGGEKLFFGSGTQLSVL.

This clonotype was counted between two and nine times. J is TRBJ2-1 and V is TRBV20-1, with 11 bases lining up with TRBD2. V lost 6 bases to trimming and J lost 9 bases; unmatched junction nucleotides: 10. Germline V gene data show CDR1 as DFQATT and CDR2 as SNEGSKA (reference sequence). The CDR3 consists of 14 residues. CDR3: CSAANSGGASEQFF. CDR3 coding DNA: TGCAGTGCCGCAAATAGCGGGGGGGCCTCTGAGCAGTTCTTC.

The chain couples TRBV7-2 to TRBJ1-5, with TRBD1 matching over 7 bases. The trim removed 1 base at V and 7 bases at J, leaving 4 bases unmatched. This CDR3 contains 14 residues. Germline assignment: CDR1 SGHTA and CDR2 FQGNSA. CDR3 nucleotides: TGTGCCAGCAGCTTAGAACAGGGGACCCAGCCCCAGCATTTT. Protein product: CASSLEQGTQPQHF.

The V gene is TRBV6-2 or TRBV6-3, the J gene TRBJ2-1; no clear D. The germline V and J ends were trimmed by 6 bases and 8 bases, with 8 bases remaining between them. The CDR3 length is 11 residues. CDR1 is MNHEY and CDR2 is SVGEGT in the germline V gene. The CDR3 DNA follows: TGTGCCAGCAGCCAAGTTTATGAGCAGTTCTTC. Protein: CASSQVYEQFF.

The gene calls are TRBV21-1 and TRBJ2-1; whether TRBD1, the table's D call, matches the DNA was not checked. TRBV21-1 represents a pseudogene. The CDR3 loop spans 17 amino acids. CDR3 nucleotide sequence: TGTGCCAGCAGCAAAGCAGGCAGGGGGGACTCCTACAATGAGCAGTTCTTC. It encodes CASSKAGRGDSYNEQFF.

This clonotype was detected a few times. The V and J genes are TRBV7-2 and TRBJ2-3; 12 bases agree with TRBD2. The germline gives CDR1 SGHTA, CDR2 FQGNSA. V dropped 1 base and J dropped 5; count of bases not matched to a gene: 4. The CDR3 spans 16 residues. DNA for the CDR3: TGTGCCAGCAGCTTAGTGCCTAGCGGGGGGGGAGATACGCAGTATTTT. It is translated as CASSLVPSGGGDTQYF.

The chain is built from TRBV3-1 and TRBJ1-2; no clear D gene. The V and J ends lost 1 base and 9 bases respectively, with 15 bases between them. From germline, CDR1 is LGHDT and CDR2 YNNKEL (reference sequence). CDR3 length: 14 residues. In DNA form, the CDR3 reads TGTGCCAGCAGCCAAGTCTCCCAAGGAGCGCGCTACACCTTC. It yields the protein CASSQVSQGARYTF.

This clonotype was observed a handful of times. CDR3 coding DNA: TGCAGTGCTCCACCTGGGGGGGCAGGGGAAAACTATGGCTACACCTTC. Encoded protein: CSAPPGGAGENYGYTF. V gene TRBV20-1 combines with J gene TRBJ1-2, with D perhaps TRBD1 (6 bases). CDR3 length equals 16 residues. Germline V gene data show CDR1 as DFQATT and CDR2 as SNEGSKA (reference sequence). V was cut by 5 bases and J by 2 bases, with 21 bases left in between.

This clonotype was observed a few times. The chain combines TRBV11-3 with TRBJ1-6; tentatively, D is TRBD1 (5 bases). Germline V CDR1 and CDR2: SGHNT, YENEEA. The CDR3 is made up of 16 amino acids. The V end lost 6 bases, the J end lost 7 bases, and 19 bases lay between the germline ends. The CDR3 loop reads CASRITRDALNSPLHF. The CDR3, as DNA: TGTGCCAGCAGGATAACCCGGGACGCTCTCAATTCACCCCTCCACTTT. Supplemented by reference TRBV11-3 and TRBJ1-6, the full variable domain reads EAGVVQSPRYKIIEKKQPVAFWCNPISGHNTLYWYLQNLGQGPELLIRYENEEAVDDSQLPKDRFSAERLKGVDSTLKIQPAELGDSAVYLCASRITRDALNSPLHFGNGTRLTVT.

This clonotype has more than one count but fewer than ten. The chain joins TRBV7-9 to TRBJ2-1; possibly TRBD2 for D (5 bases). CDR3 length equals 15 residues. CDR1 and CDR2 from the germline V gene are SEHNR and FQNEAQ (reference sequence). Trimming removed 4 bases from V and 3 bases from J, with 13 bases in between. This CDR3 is CASSSPGLNYNEQFF. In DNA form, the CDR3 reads TGTGCCAGCAGCTCCCCAGGACTCAACTACAATGAGCAGTTCTTC.

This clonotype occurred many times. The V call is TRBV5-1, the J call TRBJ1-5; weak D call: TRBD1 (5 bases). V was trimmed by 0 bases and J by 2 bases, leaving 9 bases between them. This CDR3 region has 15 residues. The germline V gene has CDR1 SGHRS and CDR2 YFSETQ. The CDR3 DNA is TGCGCCAGCAGCTTGGTCTCGGGGGGCAATCAGCCCCAGCATTTT. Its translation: CASSLVSGGNQPQHF.

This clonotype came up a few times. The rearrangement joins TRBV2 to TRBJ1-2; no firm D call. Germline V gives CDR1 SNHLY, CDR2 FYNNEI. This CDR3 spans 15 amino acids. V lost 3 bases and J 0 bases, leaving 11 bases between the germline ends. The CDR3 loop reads CASSDPRPPNYGYTF. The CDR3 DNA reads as TGTGCCAGCAGTGACCCCAGGCCACCTAACTATGGCTACACCTTC.

The CDR3 nucleotides read TGTGCCAGCAGTTCCCCACTAGCGGGGGCCCGCGGGGAGCTGTTTTTT. Translating gives CASSSPLAGARGELFF. The chain couples TRBV6-2 or TRBV6-3 to TRBJ2-2; 11 bases are shared with TRBD2. The CDR3 is made up of 16 amino acids. V lost 4 bases, J lost 7 bases, and 8 bases stayed unmatched. CDR1 and CDR2 from the germline V gene are MNHEY and SVGEGT.